This record covers a single T cell receptor (beta chain). The target of this receptor is not known. Base qualities are not recorded, but no much larger clone differs from it by a single base. The data are from a study of blood T cell repertoires in COVID-19 (dated by TCRdb to 2018 to 2020). A note on the overall study: Collaborator samples came from the United States, Italy and Spain and covered acute and convalescent phases of COVID-19. The material from the prospective study consisted of cDNA or gDNA derived from T cells, B-cell-depleted T cells, or PBMCs. Where HLA class I and class II types were available, the types were taken from metadata supplied by the sample provider, not from assay-based typing. The repertoires were released in a freely available public database meant as a resource for research on the immune response to SARS-CoV-2. The sample metadata nearly always contained a de-identified subject ID, COVID-19 status, age in years and sex. The samples were drawn from two sources: the first 160 participants of the ongoing ImmuneRACE study, and 1,000 to 1,500 subjects contributed by 6 global collaborators. Deeply sampled blood TCRbeta repertoires from subjects exposed to, actively infected with, or recovered from COVID-19 were included in the dataset.

The immunoSEQ Assay, a bias-controlled multiplex PCR, was used to amplify TCRbeta CDR3 regions from genomic DNA. In the authors' own workflow: The number of nucleated cells in each sample was estimated by amplification of reference gene primers within the assay. To quantify the absolute abundance of each unique TCRbeta CDR3 rearrangement, sequence reads were collapsed and filtered. For each sample, productive Simpson clonality was calculated by taking the square root of Simpson's diversity index across productive rearrangements. TCRdb took over this immuneACCESS table, retaining in-frame rearrangements with V and J assigned. Such tables are incomplete; in checked studies, under half of the missing clones stem from an unresolved V gene, and the remainder is unexplained. V and J calls and clone size are given by that table; D and trimming were obtained from the DNA. Across this sample there are around 380,000 clones, with roughly 86% seen only once. The biggest ten clones account for around 1.3% of the sample.

The full study reports these points: The quantity of clinical and demographic metadata differed by source and by participant and was supplied without curation.

Participants in the prospective study were aged roughly 18 to 100 years, lived in about two dozen United States geographic areas, and enrolled through a virtual design. In the prospective study, participants were assigned to cohorts based on the clinical history participants reported in a screening survey and a study questionnaire. Recovered participants in ImmuneRACE Cohort 3 were defined as having two consecutive negative NP/OP PCR tests, clearance from a healthcare professional, or resolution of symptoms. Mobile phlebotomists in the prospective study collected whole blood, serum and a nasopharyngeal or oropharyngeal swab from every participant. Prospective study participants could optionally give additional blood draws and questionnaires over an approximately 2-month period. Before DNA extraction, prospective study blood samples were shipped either frozen or at room temperature. The sample consisted of PBMCs or T cells enriched from blood (not recorded which). The receptor was derived from a man aged 30 to 45 who had recovered from COVID-19.

This receptor carries the CDR3 CASSPVGGRSEQFF. The nucleotide sequence reads TGTGCCAGCAGCCCGGTTGGGGGCAGGAGTGAGCAGTTCTTC. The rearrangement joined TRBV7-2 to TRBJ2-1; matching of 6 bases hints at TRBD1 as the D gene. The junction shows trimming of 5 bases on V and 9 bases on J, plus 17 bases between the germline ends. Per the germline V gene, SGHTA is the CDR1 and FQGNSA is the CDR2. CDR3 length: 14 amino acids, cysteine to phenylalanine. The retained sequence is limited to the CDR3, 42 bases, with the frame set at the first base.